This T cell receptor (beta chain) was observed in a study of beta chain features in type 1 diabetes. Study summary: Cells sorted and examined across all samples totaled roughly 98 million. Notes on the study in general: The study left unresolved whether HLA type influences TCRB rearrangement. Diminished insertions and augmented deletions at VDJ junctions characterized type 1 diabetes patients.

V lost 5 bases, J lost 1 base, and 15 bases lay in between. The CDR3 has 17 amino acids. Per the germline V gene, CDR1 is SGHTA and CDR2 is FQGNSA. The authors reverse transcribed all of the isolated RNA, so sequencing captured expressed TCRB transcripts. Here immunoSEQ multiplex PCR was the method, and the copy in TCRdb shows in-frame clones only, minus some. The table lists about 210,000 clones, approximately 10% of them singletons. As regards this clone: Antigen specificity is unknown.

The clonotype originates from a man aged 18 to 30 in good health. The chain employs TRBV7-2 and TRBJ2-6; possibly TRBD1 or TRBD2 for D (5 bases each). The material sequenced was central memory CD4+ T cells from blood. The CDR3 DNA reads as TGTGCCAGCAGCCAGTGGGGACCGAGATCTGGGGCCAACGTCCTGACTTTC. Amino acids: CASSQWGPRSGANVLTF.